The source of this T cell receptor (beta chain) is a study of CD4 and CD8 cells across lung adenocarcinoma regions. The CDR3 loop spans 17 amino acids. Germline lookup yields CDR1 GTSNPN and CDR2 SVGIG (reference sequence). V was trimmed by 1 base and J by 1 base, leaving 17 bases between them. The patients had localized lung adenocarcinoma, a non-small cell subtype. There are many counts of this clonotype. TCRdb used MiXCR to reprocess the PCR reads, holding one entry per CDR3 protein. The table shows roughly 20,000 distinct CDR3 sequences, with roughly half occurring only once. Sequenced material: CD8+ T cells from the center of a lung tumor. The V and J genes are TRBV30 and TRBJ2-4; no definite D call. This TCR came from a female donor with lung adenocarcinoma. The CD4 and CD8 labels of this study may be unreliable. CDR3 sequence (DNA): TGTGCCTGGAGTGCACCCCGATCAGACATGGCCAAAAACATTCAGTACTTC. Amino acid sequence: CAWSAPRSDMAKNIQYF.